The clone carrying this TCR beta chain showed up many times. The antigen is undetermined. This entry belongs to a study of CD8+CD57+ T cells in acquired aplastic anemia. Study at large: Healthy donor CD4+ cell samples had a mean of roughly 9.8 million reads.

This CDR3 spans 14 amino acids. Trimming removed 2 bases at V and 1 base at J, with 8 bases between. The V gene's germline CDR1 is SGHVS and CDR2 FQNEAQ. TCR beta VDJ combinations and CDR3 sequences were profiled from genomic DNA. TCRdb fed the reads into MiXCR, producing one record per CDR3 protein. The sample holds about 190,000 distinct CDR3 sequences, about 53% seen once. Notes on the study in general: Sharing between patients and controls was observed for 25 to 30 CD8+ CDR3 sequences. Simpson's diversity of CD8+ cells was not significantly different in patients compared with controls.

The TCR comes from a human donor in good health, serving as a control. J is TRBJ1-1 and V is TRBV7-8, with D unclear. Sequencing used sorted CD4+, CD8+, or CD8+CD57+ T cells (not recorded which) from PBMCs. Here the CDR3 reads CASSLYAGNTEAFF. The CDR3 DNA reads TGTGCCAGCAGCTTATATGCAGGGAACACTGAAGCTTTCTTT. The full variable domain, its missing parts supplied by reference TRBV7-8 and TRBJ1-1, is GAGVSQSPRYKVAKRGQDVALRCDPISGHVSLFWYQQALGQGPEFLTYFQNEAQLDKSGLPSDRFFAERPEGSVSTLKIQRTQQEDSAVYLCASSLYAGNTEAFFGQGTRLTVV.